This T cell receptor beta chain was recorded in a study of Ad26.COV2.S vaccination and SARS-CoV-2 variants. General study findings and limits: TCR breadth and depth analyses may have underestimated total T cell responses.

Comment on this clone: Its target is unknown.

The protocol was immunoSEQ multiplex PCR, while the TCRdb copy is restricted to in-frame clones and leaves out a portion. This sample has roughly 460,000 clones, with roughly 87% found just once. The V end was cut by 1 base, the J end by 1 base, with 12 bases between. CDR1 and CDR2 (germline): SGHTA, FQGNSA. The CDR3 has 16 residues. Treatment of the sample: around 19 received Ad26.COV2.S at low or high dose, single or two shots; about 5 received placebo; per-sample allocation not given. The samples were gathered on day 63 after the first injection of vaccine or placebo. The clonotype originates from a person aged 18-65 years who received the Ad26.COV2.S COVID-19 vaccine or a placebo. The chain carries TRBV7-2 and TRBJ2-3; D possibly corresponds to TRBD2 (6 bases). Source: peripheral blood, taken in a trial of Ad26.COV2.S vaccine versus placebo. The CDR3 sequence: CASSLGRAGGTDTQYF. In DNA, the CDR3 is TGTGCCAGCAGCTTAGGGAGGGCCGGGGGCACAGATACGCAGTATTTT.